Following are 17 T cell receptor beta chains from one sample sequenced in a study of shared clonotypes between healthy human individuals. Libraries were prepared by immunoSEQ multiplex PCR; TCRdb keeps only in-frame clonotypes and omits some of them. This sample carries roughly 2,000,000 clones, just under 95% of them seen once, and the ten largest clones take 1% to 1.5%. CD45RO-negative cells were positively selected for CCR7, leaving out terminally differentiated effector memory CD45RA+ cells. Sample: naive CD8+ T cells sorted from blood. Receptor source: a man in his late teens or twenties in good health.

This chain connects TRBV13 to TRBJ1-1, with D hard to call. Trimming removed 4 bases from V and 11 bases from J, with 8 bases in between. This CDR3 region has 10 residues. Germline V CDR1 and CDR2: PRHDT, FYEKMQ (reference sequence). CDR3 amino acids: CASSSERAFF. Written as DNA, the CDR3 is TGTGCCAGCAGCTCAGAAAGGGCTTTCTTT.

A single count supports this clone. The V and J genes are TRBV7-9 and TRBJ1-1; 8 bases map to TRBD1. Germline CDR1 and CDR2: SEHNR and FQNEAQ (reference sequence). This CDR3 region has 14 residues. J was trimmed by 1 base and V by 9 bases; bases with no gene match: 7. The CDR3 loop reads CASRTGYENTEAFF. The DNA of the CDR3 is TGTGCCAGTCGGACAGGGTACGAGAACACTGAAGCTTTCTTT.

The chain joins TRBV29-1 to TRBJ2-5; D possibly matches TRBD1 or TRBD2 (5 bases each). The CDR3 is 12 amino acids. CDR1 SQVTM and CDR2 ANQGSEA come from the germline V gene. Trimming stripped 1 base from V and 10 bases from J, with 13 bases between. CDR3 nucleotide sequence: TGCAGCGTTGAAGCCGTCACGGGGCACCAGTACTTC. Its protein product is CSVEAVTGHQYF.

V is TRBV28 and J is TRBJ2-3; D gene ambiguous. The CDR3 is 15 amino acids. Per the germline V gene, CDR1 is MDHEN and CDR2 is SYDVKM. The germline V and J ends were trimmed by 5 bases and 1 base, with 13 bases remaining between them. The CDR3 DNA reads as TGTGCCAGCAGTACCCCCCGGCAGGGCACAGATACGCAGTATTTT. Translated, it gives CASSTPRQGTDTQYF.

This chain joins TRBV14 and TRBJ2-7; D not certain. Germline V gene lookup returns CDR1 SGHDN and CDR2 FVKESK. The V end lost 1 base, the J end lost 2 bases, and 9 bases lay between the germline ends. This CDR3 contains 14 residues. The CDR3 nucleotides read TGTGCCAGCAGCCAAGCGGACCCAACCTACGAGCAGTACTTC. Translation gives CASSQADPTYEQYF.

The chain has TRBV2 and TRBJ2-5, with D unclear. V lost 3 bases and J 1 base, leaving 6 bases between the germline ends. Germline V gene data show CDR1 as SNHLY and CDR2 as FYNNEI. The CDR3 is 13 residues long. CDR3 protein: CASSDHGQETQYF. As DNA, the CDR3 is TGTGCCAGCAGTGATCACGGCCAAGAGACCCAGTACTTC.

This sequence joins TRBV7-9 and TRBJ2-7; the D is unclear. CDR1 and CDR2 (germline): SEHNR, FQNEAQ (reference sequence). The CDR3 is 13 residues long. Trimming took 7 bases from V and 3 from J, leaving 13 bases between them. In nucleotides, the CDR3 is TGTGCCAGCACCGGACGAGACGGCTACGAGCAGTACTTC. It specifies CASTGRDGYEQYF.

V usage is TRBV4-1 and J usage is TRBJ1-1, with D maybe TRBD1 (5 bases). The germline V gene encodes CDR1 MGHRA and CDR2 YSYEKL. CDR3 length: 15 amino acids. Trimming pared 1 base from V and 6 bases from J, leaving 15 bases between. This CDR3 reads CASSQASGTPSEAFF. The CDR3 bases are TGCGCCAGCAGCCAAGCCTCCGGGACTCCGTCTGAAGCTTTCTTT.

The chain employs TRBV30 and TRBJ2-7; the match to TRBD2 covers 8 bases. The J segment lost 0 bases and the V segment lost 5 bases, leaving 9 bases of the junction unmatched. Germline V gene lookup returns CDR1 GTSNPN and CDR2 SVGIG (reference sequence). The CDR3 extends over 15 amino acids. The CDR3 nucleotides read TGTGCCTGGGAGGCGGGGGGCCCGAGCTCCTACGAGCAGTACTTC. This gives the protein CAWEAGGPSSYEQYF.

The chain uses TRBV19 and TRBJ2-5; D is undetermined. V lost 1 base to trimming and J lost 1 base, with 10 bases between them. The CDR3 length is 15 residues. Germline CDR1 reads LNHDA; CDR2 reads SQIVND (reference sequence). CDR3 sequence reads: CASSIAGGIQETQYF. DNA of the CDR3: TGTGCCAGTAGTATAGCTGGCGGAATCCAAGAGACCCAGTACTTC. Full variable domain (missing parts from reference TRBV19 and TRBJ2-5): DGGITQSPKYLFRKEGQNVTLSCEQNLNHDAMYWYRQDPGQGLRLIYYSQIVNDFQKGDIAEGYSVSREKKESFPLTVTSAQKNPTAFYLCASSIAGGIQETQYFGPGTRLLVL.

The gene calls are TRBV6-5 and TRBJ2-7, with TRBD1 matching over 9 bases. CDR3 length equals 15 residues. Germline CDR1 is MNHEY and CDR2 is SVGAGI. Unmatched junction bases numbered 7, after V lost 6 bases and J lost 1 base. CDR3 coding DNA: TGTGCCAGCAGCAACGGGGGGACAGGGTCCTACGAGCAGTACTTC. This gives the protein CASSNGGTGSYEQYF.

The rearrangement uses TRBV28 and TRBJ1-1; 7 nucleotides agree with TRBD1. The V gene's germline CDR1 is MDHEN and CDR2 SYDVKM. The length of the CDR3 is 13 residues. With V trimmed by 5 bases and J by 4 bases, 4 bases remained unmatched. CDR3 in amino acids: CASSRGRVTEAFF. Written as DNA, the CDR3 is TGTGCCAGCAGTAGGGGGCGCGTCACTGAAGCTTTCTTT.

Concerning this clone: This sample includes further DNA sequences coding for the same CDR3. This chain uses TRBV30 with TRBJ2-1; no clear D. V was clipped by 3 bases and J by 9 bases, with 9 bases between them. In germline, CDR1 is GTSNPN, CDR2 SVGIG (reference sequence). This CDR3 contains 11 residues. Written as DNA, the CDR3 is TGTGCCTGGAGCCCTGCTGGTGAGCAGTTCTTC. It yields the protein CAWSPAGEQFF. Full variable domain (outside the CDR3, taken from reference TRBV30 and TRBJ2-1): SQTIHQWPATLVQPVGSPLSLECTVEGTSNPNLYWYRQAAGRGLQLLFYSVGIGQISSEVPQNLSASRPQDRQFILSSKKLLLSDSGFYLCAWSPAGEQFFGPGTRLTVL.

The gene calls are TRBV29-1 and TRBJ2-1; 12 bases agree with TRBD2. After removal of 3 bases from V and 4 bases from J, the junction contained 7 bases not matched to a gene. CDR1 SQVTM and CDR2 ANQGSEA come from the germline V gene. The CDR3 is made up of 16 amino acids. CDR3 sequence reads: CSVDPLAGGQYNEQFF. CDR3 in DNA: TGCAGCGTTGATCCCCTAGCGGGGGGGCAGTACAATGAGCAGTTCTTC.

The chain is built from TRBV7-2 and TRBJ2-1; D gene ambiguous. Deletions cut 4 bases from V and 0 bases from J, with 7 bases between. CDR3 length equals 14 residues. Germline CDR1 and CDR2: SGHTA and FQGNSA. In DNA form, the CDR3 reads TGTGCCAGCAGCTCTCGGACCTCCTACAATGAGCAGTTCTTC. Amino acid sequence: CASSSRTSYNEQFF.

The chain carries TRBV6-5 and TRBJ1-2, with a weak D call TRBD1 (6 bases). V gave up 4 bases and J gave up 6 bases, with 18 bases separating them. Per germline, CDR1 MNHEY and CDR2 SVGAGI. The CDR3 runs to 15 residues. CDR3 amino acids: CASSSYREGSDGYTF. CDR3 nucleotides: TGTGCCAGCAGTTCCTACAGGGAGGGGAGCGATGGCTACACCTTC.

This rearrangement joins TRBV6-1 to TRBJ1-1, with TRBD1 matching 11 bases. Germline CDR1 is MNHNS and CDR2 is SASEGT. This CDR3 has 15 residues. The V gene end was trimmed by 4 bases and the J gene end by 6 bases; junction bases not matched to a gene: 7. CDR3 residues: CASSATGQGVAEAFF. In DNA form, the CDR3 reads TGTGCCAGCAGTGCCACGGGACAGGGGGTCGCTGAAGCTTTCTTT.